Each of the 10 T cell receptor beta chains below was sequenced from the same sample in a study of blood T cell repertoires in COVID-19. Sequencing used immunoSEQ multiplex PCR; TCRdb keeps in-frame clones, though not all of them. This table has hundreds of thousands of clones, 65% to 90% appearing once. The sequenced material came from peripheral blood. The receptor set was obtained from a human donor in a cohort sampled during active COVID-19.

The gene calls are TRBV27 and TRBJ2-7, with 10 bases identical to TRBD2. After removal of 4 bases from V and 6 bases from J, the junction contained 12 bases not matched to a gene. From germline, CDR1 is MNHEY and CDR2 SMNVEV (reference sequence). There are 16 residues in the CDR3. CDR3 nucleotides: TGTGCCAGCAGTTCGCCTCCCGGGACTAGCGTCCTCGAGCAGTACTTC. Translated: CASSSPPGTSVLEQYF.

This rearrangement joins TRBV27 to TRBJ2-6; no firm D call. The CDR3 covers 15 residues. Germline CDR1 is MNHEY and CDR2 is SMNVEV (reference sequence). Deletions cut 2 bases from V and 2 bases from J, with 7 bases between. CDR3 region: CASSLGLAGANVLTF. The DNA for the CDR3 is TGTGCCAGCAGTTTAGGTCTAGCTGGGGCCAACGTCCTGACTTTC.

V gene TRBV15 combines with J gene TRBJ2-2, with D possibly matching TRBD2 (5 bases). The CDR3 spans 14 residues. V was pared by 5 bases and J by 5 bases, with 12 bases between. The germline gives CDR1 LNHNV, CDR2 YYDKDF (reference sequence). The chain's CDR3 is CATSRHPGTGELFF. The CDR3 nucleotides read TGTGCCACCAGCCGCCACCCGGGGACCGGGGAGCTGTTTTTT.

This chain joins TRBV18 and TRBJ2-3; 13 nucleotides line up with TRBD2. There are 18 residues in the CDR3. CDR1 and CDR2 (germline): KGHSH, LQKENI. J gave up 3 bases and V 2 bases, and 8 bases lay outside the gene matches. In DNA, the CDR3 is TGTGCCAGCTCACCATTGGGACTAGCGGGGATCGGAACAGATACGCAGTATTTT. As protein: CASSPLGLAGIGTDTQYF.

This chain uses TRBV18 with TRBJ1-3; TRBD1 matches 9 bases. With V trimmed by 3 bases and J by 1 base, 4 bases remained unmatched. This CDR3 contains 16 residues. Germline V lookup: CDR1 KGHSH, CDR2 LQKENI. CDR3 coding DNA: TGTGCCAGCTCACCCTGGGGACAGGGTTCTGGAAACACCATATATTTT. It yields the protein CASSPWGQGSGNTIYF.

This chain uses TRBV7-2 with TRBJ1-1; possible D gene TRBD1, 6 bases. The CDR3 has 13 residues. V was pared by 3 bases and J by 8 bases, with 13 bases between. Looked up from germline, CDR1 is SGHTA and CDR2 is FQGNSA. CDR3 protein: CASSFPQGIEAFF. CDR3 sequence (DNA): TGTGCCAGCAGCTTCCCACAGGGCATCGAAGCTTTCTTT.

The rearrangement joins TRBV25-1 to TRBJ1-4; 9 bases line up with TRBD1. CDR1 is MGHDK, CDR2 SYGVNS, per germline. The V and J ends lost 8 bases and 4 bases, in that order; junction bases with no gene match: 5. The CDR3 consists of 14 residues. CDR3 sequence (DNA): TGTGCCAGCGCCACAGGGGGCGTTAATGAAAAACTGTTTTTT. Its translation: CASATGGVNEKLFF.

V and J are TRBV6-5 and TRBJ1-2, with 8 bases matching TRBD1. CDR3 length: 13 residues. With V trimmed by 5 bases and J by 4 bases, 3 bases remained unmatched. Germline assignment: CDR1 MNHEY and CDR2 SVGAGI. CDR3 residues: CASSTDRGYGYTF. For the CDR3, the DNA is TGTGCCAGCAGTACAGACAGGGGCTATGGCTACACCTTC.

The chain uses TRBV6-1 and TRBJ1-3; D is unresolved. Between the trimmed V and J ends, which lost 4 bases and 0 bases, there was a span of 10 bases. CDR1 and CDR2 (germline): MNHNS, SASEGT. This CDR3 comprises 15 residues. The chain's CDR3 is CASSGELLSGNTIYF. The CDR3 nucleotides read TGTGCCAGCAGTGGTGAACTGCTCTCTGGAAACACCATATATTTT.

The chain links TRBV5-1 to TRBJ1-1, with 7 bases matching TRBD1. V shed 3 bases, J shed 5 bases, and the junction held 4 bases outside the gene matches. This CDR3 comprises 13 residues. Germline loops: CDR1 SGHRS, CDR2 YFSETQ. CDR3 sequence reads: CASSWDSGTEAFF. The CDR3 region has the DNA TGCGCCAGCAGCTGGGACAGTGGAACTGAAGCTTTCTTT.